The clone carrying this T cell receptor (beta chain) was found many times. RNA transcripts gave rise to amplified TCR beta CDR3 regions. The HTBI set primed first-round TCR CDR3 RT-PCR. TCRdb ran MiXCR on the multiplex PCR reads and lists one entry per CDR3 protein. The table shows about 840,000 distinct CDR3 sequences, with around 39% occurring only once. Germline V gene sequence: CDR1 DFQATT, CDR2 SNEGSKA (reference sequence). The ends were cut back, 3 bases at V and 8 bases at J, with 13 bases in the middle. This CDR3 has 13 amino acids. The record originates from a study of T cells in Graves' hyperthyroidism and ophthalmopathy.

This clonotype originated in a man aged 18-30 years with Graves' hyperthyroidism. The sequenced sample was blood. The chain combines TRBV20-1 with TRBJ1-4, with D perhaps matching TRBD1 (6 bases). The CDR3 DNA reads as TGCAGTGCTAGGACGGGGGGCGACGAAAAACTGTTTTTT. It encodes CSARTGGDEKLFF.